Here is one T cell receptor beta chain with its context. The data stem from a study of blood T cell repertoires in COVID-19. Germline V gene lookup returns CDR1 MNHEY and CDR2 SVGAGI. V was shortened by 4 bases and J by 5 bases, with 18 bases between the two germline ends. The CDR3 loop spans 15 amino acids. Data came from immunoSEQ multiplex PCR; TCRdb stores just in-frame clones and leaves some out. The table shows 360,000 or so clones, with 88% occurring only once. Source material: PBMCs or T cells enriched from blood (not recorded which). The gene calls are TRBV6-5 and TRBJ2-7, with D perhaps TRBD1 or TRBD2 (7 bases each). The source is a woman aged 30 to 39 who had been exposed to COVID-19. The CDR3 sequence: CASSFSGGAGDEQYF. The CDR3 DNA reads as TGTGCCAGCAGTTTCTCAGGGGGGGCTGGAGACGAGCAGTACTTC.